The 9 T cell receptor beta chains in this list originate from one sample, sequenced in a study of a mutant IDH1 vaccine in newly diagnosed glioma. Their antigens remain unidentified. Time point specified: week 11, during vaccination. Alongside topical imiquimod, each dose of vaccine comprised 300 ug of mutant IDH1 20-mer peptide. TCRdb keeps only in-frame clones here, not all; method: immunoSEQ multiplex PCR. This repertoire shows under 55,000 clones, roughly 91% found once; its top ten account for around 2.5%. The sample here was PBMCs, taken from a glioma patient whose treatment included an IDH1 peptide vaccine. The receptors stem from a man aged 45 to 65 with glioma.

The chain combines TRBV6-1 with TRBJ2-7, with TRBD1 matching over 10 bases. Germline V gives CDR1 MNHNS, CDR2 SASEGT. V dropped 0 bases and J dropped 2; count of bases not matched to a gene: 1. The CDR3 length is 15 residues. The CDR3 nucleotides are TGTGCCAGCAGTGAAGCCGGGACAGGGGCCTACGAGCAGTACTTC. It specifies CASSEAGTGAYEQYF.

CDR3 loop: CAWSSPPGHWLSGYTF. The CDR3 DNA follows: TGTGCCTGGAGTTCCCCACCGGGACACTGGCTTTCGGGCTACACCTTC. The J gene is TRBJ1-2, the V gene TRBV30, with D maybe TRBD1 (6 bases). Germline-derived CDR1 and CDR2 are GTSNPN and SVGIG (reference sequence). This CDR3 is built from 16 residues. Trimming pared 2 bases from V and 8 bases from J, leaving 24 bases between.

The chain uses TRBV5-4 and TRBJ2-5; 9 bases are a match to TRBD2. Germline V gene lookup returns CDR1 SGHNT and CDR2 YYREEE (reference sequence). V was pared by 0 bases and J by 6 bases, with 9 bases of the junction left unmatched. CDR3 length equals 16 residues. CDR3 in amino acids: CASSLGSSGAGKTQYF. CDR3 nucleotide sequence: TGTGCCAGCAGCTTGGGTTCTAGCGGGGCCGGCAAGACCCAGTACTTC.

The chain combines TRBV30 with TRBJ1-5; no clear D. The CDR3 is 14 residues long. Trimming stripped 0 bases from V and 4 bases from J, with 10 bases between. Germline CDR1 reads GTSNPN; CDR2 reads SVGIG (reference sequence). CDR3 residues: CAWSVLGGNQPQHF. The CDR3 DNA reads TGTGCCTGGAGTGTACTTGGTGGAAATCAGCCCCAGCATTTT.

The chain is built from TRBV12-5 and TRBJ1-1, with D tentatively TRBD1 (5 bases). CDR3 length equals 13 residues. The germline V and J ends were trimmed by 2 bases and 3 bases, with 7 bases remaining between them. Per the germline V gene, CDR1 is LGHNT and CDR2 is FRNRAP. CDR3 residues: CASGLSGYTEAFF. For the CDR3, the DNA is TGTGCTAGTGGTTTGTCAGGGTACACTGAAGCTTTCTTT.

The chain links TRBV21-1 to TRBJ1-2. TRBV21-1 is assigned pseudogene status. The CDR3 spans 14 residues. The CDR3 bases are TGTGCCAGCAGCAAAGAGTGGGGGGCCTCTGGCTACACCTTC. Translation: CASSKEWGASGYTF.

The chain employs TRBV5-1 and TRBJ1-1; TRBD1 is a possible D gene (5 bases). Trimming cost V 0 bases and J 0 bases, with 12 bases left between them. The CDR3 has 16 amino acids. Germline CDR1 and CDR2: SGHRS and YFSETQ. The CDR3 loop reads CASSLAAGPMNTEAFF. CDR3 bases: TGCGCCAGCAGCTTGGCGGCAGGGCCCATGAACACTGAAGCTTTCTTT.

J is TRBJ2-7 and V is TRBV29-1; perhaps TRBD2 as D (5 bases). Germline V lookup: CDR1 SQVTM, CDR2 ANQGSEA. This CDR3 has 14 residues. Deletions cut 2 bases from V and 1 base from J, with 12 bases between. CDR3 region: CSVELGVGSYEQYF. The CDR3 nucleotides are TGCAGCGTTGAATTGGGAGTGGGGTCCTACGAGCAGTACTTC.

The CDR3 here is CASSLTGGETQYF. In nucleotides, the CDR3 is TGTGCCAGCAGTTTAACAGGGGGCGAGACCCAGTACTTC. The V gene is TRBV2, the J gene TRBJ2-5; 9 bases agree with TRBD1. After removal of 5 bases from V and 5 bases from J, the junction contained 3 bases not matched to a gene. This CDR3 has 13 amino acids. In germline, CDR1 is SNHLY, CDR2 FYNNEI.